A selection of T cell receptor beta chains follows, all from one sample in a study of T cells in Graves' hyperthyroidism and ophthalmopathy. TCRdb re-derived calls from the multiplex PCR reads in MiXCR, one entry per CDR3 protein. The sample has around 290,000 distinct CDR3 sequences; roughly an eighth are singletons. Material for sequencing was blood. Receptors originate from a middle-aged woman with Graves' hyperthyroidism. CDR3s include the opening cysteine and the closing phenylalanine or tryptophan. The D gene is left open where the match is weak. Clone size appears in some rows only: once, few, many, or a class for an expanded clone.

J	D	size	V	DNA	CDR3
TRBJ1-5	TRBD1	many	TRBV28	TGTGCCAGCACCGTCCCGGGACAGGGTTTGGTAGGCAATCAGCCCCAGCATTTT	CASTVPGQGLVGNQPQHF
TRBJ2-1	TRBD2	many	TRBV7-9	TGTGCCAGCAGCTCCTCCGGGACTAGCGCCCGGAGGGAGTTCTTC	CASSSSGTSARREFF
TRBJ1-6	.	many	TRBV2	TGTGCCAGCAGTAGAGGGTTCGTCGCGGATTCACCCCTCCACTTT	CASSRGFVADSPLHF
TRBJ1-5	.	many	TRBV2	TGTGCCAGTTCAGGACAAAGCATACCCAATCAGCCCCAGCATTTT	CASSGQSIPNQPQHF
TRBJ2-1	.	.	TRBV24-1	TGTGCCACCTGTTCTGGGGGTGGGGAGCAGTTCTTC	CATCSGGGEQFF
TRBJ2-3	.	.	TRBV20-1	TGCAGTGCAGGGGGACTCCGGTTAACCGATACGCAGTATTTT	CSAGGLRLTDTQYF
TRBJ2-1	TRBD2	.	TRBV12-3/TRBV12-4	TGTGCCAGCAGAGAGCATAGCGGGCAACGCAATGAGCAGTTCTTC	CASREHSGQRNEQFF
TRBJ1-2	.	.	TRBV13	TGTGCCAGCAGCTACTACGACTTGTCTGGCTACACCTTC	CASSYYDLSGYTF
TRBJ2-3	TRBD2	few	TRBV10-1	TGCGCCAGCAGTGGGGGACTAGCGGGATCGGATACGCAGTATTTT	CASSGGLAGSDTQYF
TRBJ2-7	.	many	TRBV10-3	TGTGCCACCTCCAAAGCGGGCCCCTCCTACGAGCAGTACTTC	CATSKAGPSYEQYF
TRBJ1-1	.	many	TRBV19	TGTGCCAGTAGGCCTGGGGGCAAAGACACTGAAGCTTTCTTT	CASRPGGKDTEAFF
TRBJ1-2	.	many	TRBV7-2	TGTGCCAGCAGCCCCGGGCAGAATCCTGGCTACACCTTC	CASSPGQNPGYTF
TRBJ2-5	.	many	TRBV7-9	TGTGCCAGCAGCTCTTGGATGGAAGAGACCCAGTACTTC	CASSSWMEETQYF
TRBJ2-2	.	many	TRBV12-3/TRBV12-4	TGTGCCAGCAGAAAGCTAGCCCCCGGGGAGCTGTTTTTT	CASRKLAPGELFF
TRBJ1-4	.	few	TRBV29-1	TGCAGCGCGGGGGCGGGGGAAAAACTGTTTTTT	CSAGAGEKLFF
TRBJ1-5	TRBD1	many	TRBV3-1	TGTGCCAGCAGCCAAGGAGGGACAGGGGGGGCGACCCAGCATTTT	CASSQGGTGGATQHF
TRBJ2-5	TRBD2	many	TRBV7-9	TGTGCCAGCAGCCCAGGACTAGCGGGAGTGGGAGAGACCCAGTACTTC	CASSPGLAGVGETQYF
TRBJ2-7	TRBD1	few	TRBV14	TGTGCCAGCAGTCGACCGGGACAGGGGGACTACGAGCAGTACTTC	CASSRPGQGDYEQYF
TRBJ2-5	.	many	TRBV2	TGTGCCAGCAGTGGTTCAGCCCAAGAGACCCAGTACTTC	CASSGSAQETQYF
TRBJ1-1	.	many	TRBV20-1	TGCAGAGGGTCGAGAGGGGGGAGCGTGAACACTGAAGCTTTCTTT	CRGSRGGSVNTEAFF
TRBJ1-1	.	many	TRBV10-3	TGTGCCGCCGGCCGGGACGGCAACACTGAAGCTTTCTTT	CAAGRDGNTEAFF
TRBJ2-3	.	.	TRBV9	TGTGCCAGCAGCCAGACGGCAGGCGGTGGCAATACGCAGTATTTT	CASSQTAGGGNTQYF
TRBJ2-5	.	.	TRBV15	TGTGCCACCAGCAGCTCAGAGACCCAGTACTTC	CATSSSETQYF
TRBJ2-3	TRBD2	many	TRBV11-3	TGTGCCAGCGCCCTGGGGCGGGAGGTGGCTGATACGCAGTATTTT	CASALGREVADTQYF
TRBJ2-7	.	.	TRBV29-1	TGCAGCGTAGGACAGAGAATAAACTACGAGCAGTACTTC	CSVGQRINYEQYF
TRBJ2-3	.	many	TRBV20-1	TGCAGTGCCAATTACGGGATCGTAGATACGCAGTATTTT	CSANYGIVDTQYF
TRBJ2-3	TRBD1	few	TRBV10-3	TGTGCCACCTTGGACAGGGGTGATGGGGCTAGCACAGATACGCAGTATTTT	CATLDRGDGASTDTQYF
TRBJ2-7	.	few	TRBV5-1	TGCGCCAGCAGACCCGGGACAGAATTTTGGAGTGGACTAGCTTACGAGCAGTACTTC	CASRPGTEFWSGLAYEQYF
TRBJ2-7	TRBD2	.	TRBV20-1	TGCAGTGCTAGAGGGACTAGCGGGAGGCCCTACGAGCAGTACTTC	CSARGTSGRPYEQYF
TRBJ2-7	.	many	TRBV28	TGTGCCAGCAGTTCTCCGGGTTTAGCCCTTATCCCCTACGAGCAGTACTTC	CASSSPGLALIPYEQYF
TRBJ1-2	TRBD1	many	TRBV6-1	TGTGCCAGCAGTCTAGCCGGGACAGGGGGCGGACTCGATGGCTACACCTTC	CASSLAGTGGGLDGYTF
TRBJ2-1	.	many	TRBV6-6	TGTGCCAGCAGTTACTCTATACCTAGCGAACGCAATGAGCAGTTCTTC	CASSYSIPSERNEQFF